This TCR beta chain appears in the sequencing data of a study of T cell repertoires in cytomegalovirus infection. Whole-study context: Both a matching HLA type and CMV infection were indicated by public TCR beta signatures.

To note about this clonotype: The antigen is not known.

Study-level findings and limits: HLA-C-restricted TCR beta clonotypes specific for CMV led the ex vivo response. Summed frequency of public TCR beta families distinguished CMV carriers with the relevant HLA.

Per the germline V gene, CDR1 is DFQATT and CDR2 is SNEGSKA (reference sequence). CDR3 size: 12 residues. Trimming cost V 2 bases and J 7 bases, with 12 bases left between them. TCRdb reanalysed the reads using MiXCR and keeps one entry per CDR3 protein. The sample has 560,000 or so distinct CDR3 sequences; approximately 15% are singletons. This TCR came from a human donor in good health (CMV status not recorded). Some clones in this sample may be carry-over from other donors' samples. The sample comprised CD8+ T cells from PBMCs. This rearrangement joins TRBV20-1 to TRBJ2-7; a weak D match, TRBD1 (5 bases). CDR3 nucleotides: TGCAGTGCTAGACAGGGCGTAGAGGAGCAGTACTTC. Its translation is CSARQGVEEQYF.